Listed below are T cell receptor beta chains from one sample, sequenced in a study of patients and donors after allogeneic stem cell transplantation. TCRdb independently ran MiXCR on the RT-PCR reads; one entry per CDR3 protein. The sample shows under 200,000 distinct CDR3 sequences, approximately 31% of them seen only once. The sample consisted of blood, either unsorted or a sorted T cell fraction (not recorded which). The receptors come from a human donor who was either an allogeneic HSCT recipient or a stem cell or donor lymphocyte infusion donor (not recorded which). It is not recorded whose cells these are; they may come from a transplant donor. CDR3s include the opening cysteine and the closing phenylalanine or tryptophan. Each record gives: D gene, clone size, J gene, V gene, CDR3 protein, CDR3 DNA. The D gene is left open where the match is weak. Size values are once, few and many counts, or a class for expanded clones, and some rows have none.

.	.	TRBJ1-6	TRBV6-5	CASSYSKGLNSPLHF	TGTGCCAGCAGTTACTCGAAGGGACTTAATTCACCCCTCCACTTT
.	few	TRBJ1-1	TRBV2	CASSEGKAGRKNEAFF	TGTGCCAGCAGTGAAGGGAAGGCAGGGAGGAAGAATGAAGCTTTCTTT
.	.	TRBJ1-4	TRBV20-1	CSVALGGLGKLFF	TGCAGTGTCGCACTAGGGGGGCTGGGAAAACTGTTTTTT
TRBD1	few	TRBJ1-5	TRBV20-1	CSAEGTGRQPQHF	TGCAGTGCGGAGGGGACAGGCCGGCAGCCCCAGCATTTT
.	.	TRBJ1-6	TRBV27	CASSLLGDVASPLHF	TGTGCCAGCAGTTTATTAGGGGATGTGGCTTCACCCCTCCACTTT
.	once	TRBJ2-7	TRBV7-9	CASRGTSSSYEQYF	TGTGCCAGCAGGGGGACATCCAGCTCCTACGAGCAGTACTTC
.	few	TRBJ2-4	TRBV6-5	CASSYGPGGKNIQYF	TGTGCCAGCAGTTACGGGCCCGGGGGCAAAAACATTCAGTACTTC
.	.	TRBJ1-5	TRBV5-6	CASSLWSFSNQPQHF	TGTGCCAGCAGCTTGTGGAGTTTTAGCAATCAGCCCCAGCATTTT
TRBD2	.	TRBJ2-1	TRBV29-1	CSVEGTSGRFYEQFF	TGCAGCGTTGAAGGGACTAGCGGGAGGTTCTATGAGCAGTTCTTC
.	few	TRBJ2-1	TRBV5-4	CASSLLGGEQFF	TGTGCCAGCAGCTTGTTGGGGGGTGAGCAGTTCTTC
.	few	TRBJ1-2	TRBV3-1	CASSMSRDLGGYTF	TGTGCCAGCAGCATGTCCCGGGACCTAGGTGGCTACACCTTC
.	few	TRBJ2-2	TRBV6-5	CASSYSGLTGELFF	TGTGCCAGCAGTTACTCGGGGTTAACCGGGGAGCTGTTTTTT
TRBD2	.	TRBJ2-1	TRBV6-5	CASSYRASGSPYNEQFF	TGTGCCAGCAGTTACCGGGCTAGCGGGAGCCCTTACAATGAGCAGTTCTTC
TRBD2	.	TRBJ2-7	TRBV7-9	CASSGLGTSGRAVYEQYF	TGTGCCAGCAGCGGACTCGGGACTAGCGGGAGGGCCGTGTACGAGCAGTACTTC
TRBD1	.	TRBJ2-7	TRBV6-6	CASSKPRTGVTYEQYF	TGTGCCAGCAGTAAACCCAGGACAGGGGTTACCTACGAGCAGTACTTC
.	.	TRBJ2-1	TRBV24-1	CATSDLGTREQFF	TGTGCCACCAGTGATCTAGGGACTCGGGAGCAGTTCTTC
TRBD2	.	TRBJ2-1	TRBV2	CASMAGGYNEQFF	TGTGCCAGCATGGCGGGAGGCTACAATGAGCAGTTCTTC
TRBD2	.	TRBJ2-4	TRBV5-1	CASSSGLAGENIQYF	TGCGCCAGCAGCTCCGGACTAGCGGGAGAAAACATTCAGTACTTC
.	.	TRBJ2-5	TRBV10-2	CASSESIGHLPQTQYF	TGCGCCAGCAGTGAGTCCATTGGGCACCTTCCGCAGACCCAGTACTTC
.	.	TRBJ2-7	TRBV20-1	CSIQGYEQYF	TGCAGTATACAGGGCTACGAGCAGTACTTC
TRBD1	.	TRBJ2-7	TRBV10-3	CAIRNPGQGAYEQYF	TGTGCCATCAGAAACCCGGGACAGGGGGCCTACGAGCAGTACTTC
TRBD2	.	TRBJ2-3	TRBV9	CASSAKTSGRGSDTQYF	TGTGCCAGCAGCGCGAAGACTAGCGGGAGGGGATCAGATACGCAGTATTTT
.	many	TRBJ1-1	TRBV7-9	CASSLGAGNTEAFF	TGTGCCAGCAGCTTAGGGGCGGGGAACACTGAAGCTTTCTTT
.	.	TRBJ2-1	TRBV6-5	CASSYPTELSYNEQFF	TGTGCCAGCAGTTACCCTACTGAATTGTCCTACAATGAGCAGTTCTTC
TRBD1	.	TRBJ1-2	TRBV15	CATSRGTVRRSYGYTF	TGTGCCACCAGCAGGGGGACAGTCCGCAGGAGCTATGGCTACACCTTC
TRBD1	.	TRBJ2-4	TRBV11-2	CASSSTGANIQYF	TGTGCCAGCAGCTCTACAGGGGCGAACATTCAGTACTTC
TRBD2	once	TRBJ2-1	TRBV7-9	CASSPSTSQFF	TGTGCCAGCAGCCCGTCGACTAGCCAGTTCTTC
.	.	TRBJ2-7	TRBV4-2	CASSPASSYEQYF	TGTGCCAGCAGCCCGGCGAGTAGCTACGAGCAGTACTTC
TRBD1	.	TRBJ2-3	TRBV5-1	CASSTGQSTDTQYF	TGCGCCAGCAGCACGGGACAGAGCACAGATACGCAGTATTTT
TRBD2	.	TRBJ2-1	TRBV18	CASSLGTSGLYNEQFF	TGTGCCAGCTCACTGGGGACTAGCGGACTTTACAATGAGCAGTTCTTC
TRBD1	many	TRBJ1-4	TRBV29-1	CSTEFRQGEKLFF	TGCAGCACGGAATTCAGACAGGGTGAAAAACTGTTTTTT
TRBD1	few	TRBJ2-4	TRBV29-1	CSGTQGYIQYF	TGCAGCGGCACACAGGGGTACATTCAGTACTTC
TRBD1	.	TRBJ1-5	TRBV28	CASRSGGLQPQHF	TGTGCCAGCAGGTCAGGGGGCCTTCAGCCCCAGCATTTT
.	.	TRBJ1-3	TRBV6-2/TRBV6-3	CASGLHRDTRNTIYF	TGTGCCAGCGGCCTCCACCGGGACACCCGAAACACCATATATTTT
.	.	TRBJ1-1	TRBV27	CASRYTGSNTEAFF	TGTGCCAGCAGATATACAGGGTCGAACACTGAAGCTTTCTTT
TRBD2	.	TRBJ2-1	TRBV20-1	CSARGASGSYNEQFF	TGCAGTGCTAGAGGGGCTAGCGGCTCCTACAATGAGCAGTTCTTC
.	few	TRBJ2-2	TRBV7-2	CASSLVIYPGELFF	TGTGCCAGCAGCTTAGTCATTTATCCCGGGGAGCTGTTTTTT
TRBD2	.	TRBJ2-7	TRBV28	CASSPPGLAGIGYEQYF	TGTGCCAGCAGTCCCCCAGGACTAGCGGGAATTGGGTACGAGCAGTACTTC
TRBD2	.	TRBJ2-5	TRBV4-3	CASSQDRGGRAKETQYF	TGCGCCAGCAGCCAAGATAGAGGCGGGAGGGCCAAGGAGACCCAGTACTTC
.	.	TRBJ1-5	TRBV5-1	CASSPTGRSHQPQHF	TGCGCCAGCAGCCCGACGGGACGGTCCCATCAGCCCCAGCATTTT
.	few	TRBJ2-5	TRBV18	CASSPLLEETQYF	TGTGCCAGCTCACCTTTGCTAGAAGAGACCCAGTACTTC
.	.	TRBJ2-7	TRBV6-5	CASSRGRRSSYEQYF	TGTGCCAGCAGCCGAGGGAGGCGGAGCTCCTACGAGCAGTACTTC
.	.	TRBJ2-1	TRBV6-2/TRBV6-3	CASSYSPVGEQFF	TGTGCCAGCAGTTACTCGCCAGTAGGTGAGCAGTTCTTC
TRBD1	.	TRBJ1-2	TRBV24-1	CATSDRTGGAYGYTF	TGTGCCACCAGTGATAGGACAGGGGGGGCCTATGGCTACACCTTC
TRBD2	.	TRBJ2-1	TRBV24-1	CATSDFMASGIGEQFF	TGTGCCACCAGTGATTTCATGGCTAGCGGGATCGGTGAGCAGTTCTTC
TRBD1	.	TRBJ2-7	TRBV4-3	CASSQEGTGVYEQYF	TGCGCCAGCAGCCAAGAGGGGACAGGAGTCTACGAGCAGTACTTC
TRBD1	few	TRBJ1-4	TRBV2	CASSESATGAEKLFF	TGTGCCAGCAGTGAATCGGCGACAGGGGCTGAAAAACTGTTTTTT
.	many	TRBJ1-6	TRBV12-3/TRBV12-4	CASTGFLDSPLHF	TGTGCCAGCACGGGCTTCTTGGATTCACCCCTCCACTTT
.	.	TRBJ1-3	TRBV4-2	CASSQGRSSGNTIYF	TGTGCCAGCAGCCAGGGACGCAGCTCTGGAAACACCATATATTTT
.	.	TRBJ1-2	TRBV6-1	CASTMGLLANYGYTF	TGTGCCAGCACTATGGGACTTTTAGCTAACTATGGCTACACCTTC
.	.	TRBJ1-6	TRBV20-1	CSASSPQESPLHF	TGCAGTGCTAGTTCCCCACAGGAATCACCCCTCCACTTT